This note documents a single T cell receptor beta chain sequence. This specimen comes from a study of blood T cell repertoires in COVID-19. The trim removed 4 bases at V and 4 bases at J, leaving 6 bases unmatched. The CDR3 has 14 amino acids. The germline gives CDR1 KGHSH, CDR2 LQKENI. TCRdb keeps only in-frame clones here, not all; method: immunoSEQ multiplex PCR. The sample shows over 150,000 clones, more than 70% of them seen only once. The material sequenced was peripheral blood. The rearrangement uses TRBV18 and TRBJ2-7, with 8 bases lining up with TRBD1. The clonotype comes from a man aged 50-60 years with active or convalescent COVID-19. CDR3 sequence: CASSLLQGAYEQYF. CDR3 coding DNA: TGTGCCAGCTCACTACTCCAGGGGGCTTACGAGCAGTACTTC.